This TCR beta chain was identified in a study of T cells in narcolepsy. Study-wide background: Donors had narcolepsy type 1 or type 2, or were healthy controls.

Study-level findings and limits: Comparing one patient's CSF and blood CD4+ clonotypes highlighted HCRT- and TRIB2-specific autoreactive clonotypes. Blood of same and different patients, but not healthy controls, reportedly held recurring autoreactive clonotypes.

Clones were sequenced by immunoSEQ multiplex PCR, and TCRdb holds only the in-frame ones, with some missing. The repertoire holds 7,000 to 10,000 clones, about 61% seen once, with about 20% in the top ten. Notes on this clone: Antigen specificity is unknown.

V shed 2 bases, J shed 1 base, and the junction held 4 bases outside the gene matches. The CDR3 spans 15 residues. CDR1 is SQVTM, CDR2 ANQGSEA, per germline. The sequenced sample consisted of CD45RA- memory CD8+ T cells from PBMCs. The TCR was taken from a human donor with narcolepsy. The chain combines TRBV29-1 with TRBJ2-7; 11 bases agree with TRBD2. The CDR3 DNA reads TGCAGCGTTGAAATAGCGGGGGGGCCTTCCTACGAGCAGTACTTC. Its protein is CSVEIAGGPSYEQYF.